These 18 T cell receptor beta chains originate from one sample sequenced in a study of blood T cell repertoires in COVID-19 (dated by TCRdb to about 2020). Receptor amplification or capture employed the immunoSEQ multiplex PCR assay. Entries here come from immuneACCESS through TCRdb and include only in-frame sequences with V and J called. Some clones fail to appear in such tables; in the studies checked, an unresolved V gene covers under half of the shortfall, and the cause of the remainder is unknown. A total of 200,000 to 250,000 clones appear in this sample, 75% to 90% of them only once. The top ten clonotypes cover 4% to 5.5% of the sample. Specimen: peripheral blood. The receptor set was obtained from a human donor in a cohort sampled during active COVID-19.

The chain employs TRBV11-3 and TRBJ1-1; TRBD1 agrees at 12 bases. The CDR3 is 18 amino acids. V gave up 3 bases and J gave up 1 base; unmatched junction bases: 9. Germline values: CDR1 SGHNT, CDR2 YENEEA. Here the CDR3 DNA reads TGTGCCAGCAGCTTTCTCCGGGACAGGGGGCTGCCGAACACTGAAGCTTTCTTT. Protein sequence: CASSFLRDRGLPNTEAFF.

The CDR3: CASSRDTASPLHF. Written as DNA, the CDR3 is TGTGCCAGCAGCCGGGACACAGCCTCACCCCTCCACTTT. This chain uses TRBV7-6 with TRBJ1-6; tentatively, D is TRBD1 (6 bases). There are 13 residues in the CDR3. Per germline, CDR1 SGHVS and CDR2 FNYEAQ. V lost 5 bases and J 10 bases, leaving 12 bases between the germline ends.

This chain connects TRBV14 to TRBJ2-7; 7 bases fit TRBD1. The V gene end was trimmed by 1 base and the J gene end by 4 bases; junction bases not matched to a gene: 7. This CDR3 is 15 amino acids long. Germline lookup yields CDR1 SGHDN and CDR2 FVKESK. CDR3 sequence (DNA): TGTGCCAGCAGCCAAGCATGGGGACAGTCGTACGAGCAGTACTTC. Amino acids: CASSQAWGQSYEQYF.

This clone was seen a few times. The V and J genes are TRBV28 and TRBJ2-2; D call uncertain. CDR3 size: 12 residues. Germline CDR1 MDHEN, CDR2 SYDVKM. Trimming took off 3 bases at V and 6 bases at J, with 5 bases between the two ends. CDR3 sequence reads: CASSFPSGELFF. In nucleotides, the CDR3 is TGTGCCAGCAGTTTCCCTTCCGGGGAGCTGTTTTTT.

The rearrangement joins TRBV9 to TRBJ2-2; a possible D gene is TRBD1 (6 bases). V was clipped by 4 bases and J by 0 bases, with 13 bases between them. Per the germline V gene, CDR1 is SGDLS and CDR2 is YYNGEE. This CDR3 is 16 amino acids long. The CDR3 here is CASSPDWTANTGELFF. Here the CDR3 DNA reads TGTGCCAGCAGCCCCGACTGGACAGCGAACACCGGGGAGCTGTTTTTT.

The chain employs TRBV10-3 and TRBJ1-1; 10 bases fit TRBD1. Germline V CDR1 and CDR2: ENHRY, SYGVKD. The CDR3 runs 15 residues. Trimming cost V 1 base and J 1 base; bases outside gene matches: 0. CDR3 in DNA: TGTGCCATCAGTGAGTGGGACAGGGGGAACACTGAAGCTTTCTTT. Its protein product is CAISEWDRGNTEAFF.

This chain connects TRBV9 to TRBJ2-1; tentatively, D is TRBD2 (6 bases). Germline V gene data show CDR1 as SGDLS and CDR2 as YYNGEE. Between the trimmed V and J ends, which lost 0 bases and 8 bases, there was a span of 18 bases. This CDR3 contains 16 residues. DNA of the CDR3: TGTGCCAGCAGCGTAGCTGGAGGGGTAGCTCAGGATGAGCAGTTCTTC. It specifies CASSVAGGVAQDEQFF.

V gene TRBV9 combines with J gene TRBJ2-7; TRBD2 matches at 10 bases. Unmatched junction bases numbered 10, after V lost 3 bases and J lost 1 base. CDR1 is SGDLS, CDR2 YYNGEE, per germline. This CDR3 comprises 17 residues. The CDR3 loop reads CASSAPTGTSASYEQYF. The CDR3 DNA reads as TGTGCCAGCAGCGCGCCGACGGGGACTAGCGCATCCTACGAGCAGTACTTC.

This chain links TRBV6-6 with TRBJ2-1; possible D gene TRBD1, 6 bases. The CDR3 has 15 residues. Trimming took off 5 bases at V and 0 bases at J, with 11 bases between the two ends. Germline assignment: CDR1 MNHNY and CDR2 SVGAGI (reference sequence). The CDR3 nucleotides read TGTGCCAGCAGTCACGACAGGAGCTCCTACAATGAGCAGTTCTTC. It is translated as CASSHDRSSYNEQFF.

CDR3 DNA sequence: TGTGCCAGCAGTTTAGGGACAGGGGCGCGGGGAAACACCATATATTTT. It translates to CASSLGTGARGNTIYF. V and J are TRBV28 and TRBJ1-3, with 10 bases fitting TRBD1. CDR1 is MDHEN, CDR2 SYDVKM, per germline. V lost 2 bases, J lost 4 bases, and 5 bases stayed unmatched. The CDR3 length is 16 residues.

This clone was seen a few times. Other DNA sequences from this sample encode an identical CDR3 as well. The V call is TRBV10-3, the J call TRBJ2-1, with 10 nucleotides matching TRBD2. Germline values: CDR1 ENHRY, CDR2 SYGVKD. Germline trimming cut 2 bases from V and 6 bases from J; bases unmatched to any gene: 4. The CDR3 has 15 amino acids. CDR3 loop: CAISESSGRRNEQFF. The CDR3 DNA reads as TGTGCCATCAGTGAGAGTAGCGGGAGGCGCAATGAGCAGTTCTTC.

The chain couples TRBV6-2 or TRBV6-3 to TRBJ2-3; TRBD2 matches at 7 bases. CDR3 length equals 16 residues. V gave up 4 bases and J gave up 2 bases; unmatched junction bases: 9. CDR1 MNHEY and CDR2 SVGEGT come from the germline V gene. The CDR3 nucleotides are TGTGCCAGCAGTTGGGAGAGAGCGGGAATCACAGATACGCAGTATTTT. Amino acids: CASSWERAGITDTQYF.

J is TRBJ1-1 and V is TRBV7-2; TRBD1 might be the D (5 bases). Germline CDR1 and CDR2: SGHTA and FQGNSA. Trimming took off 2 bases at V and 1 base at J, with 11 bases between the two ends. The CDR3 has 15 residues. The CDR3 region has the DNA TGTGCCAGCAGCTTACGGCAGGGTCCGAACACTGAAGCTTTCTTT. This codes for CASSLRQGPNTEAFF.

This chain uses TRBV6-5 with TRBJ2-1; 10 positions agree with TRBD1. Germline V CDR1 and CDR2: MNHEY, SVGAGI. V shed 7 bases, J shed 8 bases, and the junction held 11 bases outside the gene matches. The CDR3 runs 15 residues. The CDR3 nucleotides read TGTGCCAGCAACCCGCGAGGGGACAGGGGACATGAGCAGTTCTTC. Amino acids: CASNPRGDRGHEQFF.

The rearrangement uses TRBV6-4 and TRBJ2-5; TRBD2 matches at 8 bases. CDR3 length equals 16 residues. The J segment lost 2 bases and the V segment lost 6 bases, leaving 11 bases of the junction unmatched. From germline, CDR1 is MRHNA and CDR2 SNTAGT. CDR3 nucleotides: TGTGCCAGCAGCGTTAGGACTAGCACAGAACAAGAGACCCAGTACTTC. Translated, it gives CASSVRTSTEQETQYF.

This sequence joins TRBV27 and TRBJ2-7, with D maybe TRBD2 (6 bases). Germline V gene data show CDR1 as MNHEY and CDR2 as SMNVEV (reference sequence). V lost 2 bases to trimming and J lost 3 bases, with 17 bases between them. The CDR3 is made up of 16 amino acids. The CDR3 coding sequence is TGTGCCAGCAGTTTAATTCGGGGGAATTGGGTCTACGAGCAGTACTTC. Amino acid sequence: CASSLIRGNWVYEQYF.

The CDR3 here is CASSQDLGGGQYF. The CDR3 DNA reads TGTGCCAGCAGCCAAGATCTAGGGGGTGGGCAGTACTTC. The chain recombines TRBV3-1 (or the pseudogene TRBV3-2) with TRBJ2-7; TRBD1 might be the D (6 bases). Between the trimmed V and J ends, which lost 0 bases and 9 bases, there was a span of 12 bases. From germline, CDR1 is LGHDT and CDR2 YNNKEL (reference sequence). This CDR3 comprises 13 residues.

The chain links TRBV5-1 to TRBJ1-1, with D possibly TRBD1 on 6 matching bases. The CDR3 consists of 14 residues. The ends were cut back, 2 bases at V and 6 bases at J, with 14 bases in the middle. Looked up from germline, CDR1 is SGHRS and CDR2 is YFSETQ. The CDR3 spells CASSFAGAGSEAFF. The DNA for the CDR3 is TGCGCCAGCAGCTTTGCAGGGGCTGGTTCTGAAGCTTTCTTT. Together with reference TRBV5-1 and TRBJ1-1, the CDR3 gives the full variable domain: KAGVTQTPRYLIKTRGQQVTLSCSPISGHRSVSWYQQTPGQGLQFLFEYFSETQRNKGNFPGRFSGRQFSNSRSEMNVSTLELGDSALYLCASSFAGAGSEAFFGQGTRLTVV.